Listed below are T cell receptor beta chains from one sample, sequenced in a study of T cells in localized non-small cell lung cancer. Clones were sequenced by immunoSEQ multiplex PCR, and TCRdb holds only the in-frame ones, with some missing. The table includes around 67,000 clones, 85% to 90% detected once. The input for sequencing was peripheral blood, taken before any cancer treatment. These receptors originate from a woman between 40 and 69 years old with stage I lung adenocarcinoma. The CDR3 runs from the conserved cysteine through the conserved F or W. Clone size is shown for a subset of rows, as once, few, many or a class of expanded clone.

cdr3_length j_call clone_size v_call cdr3_aa
15 TRBJ2-2 - TRBV28 CASRRTGGNTGELFF
11 TRBJ2-5 - TRBV28 CASSPRETQYF
16 TRBJ2-7 - TRBV9 CASSVAPTGGSYEQYF
15 TRBJ1-1 - TRBV10-3 CAIRIGPGGATEAFF
14 TRBJ2-3 - TRBV11-3 CASSLGQSTDTQYF
17 TRBJ2-1 once TRBV5-4 CASSSGSTSGSRNEQFF
16 TRBJ1-6 - TRBV28 CASSSGQGARNSPLHF
16 TRBJ2-5 - TRBV13 CASSLGGSLVQETQYF
15 TRBJ1-2 - TRBV15 CATSRSGQGAYGYTF
17 TRBJ2-2 - TRBV7-8 CASSFVKGQGDTGELFF
13 TRBJ2-3 - TRBV5-1 CASSFPSTDTQYF
15 TRBJ2-7 few TRBV10-2 CASSPGGLLAYEQYF
16 TRBJ2-1 - TRBV7-6 CASSLGGGRALEEQFF
16 TRBJ2-7 - TRBV11-2 CASSLGAGTGTYEQYF
20 TRBJ1-5 - TRBV9 CASIHTGVQTNSNSNQPQHF
14 TRBJ2-5 - TRBV7-2 CASSLAPAMETQYF
13 TRBJ1-5 - TRBV6-5 CASRLDINQPQHF
15 TRBJ2-7 - TRBV27 CASRAGGFLAYEQYF
14 TRBJ1-2 - TRBV14 CASSRETGIYGYTF
14 TRBJ1-2 - TRBV25-1 CASLPRGQNYGYTF
12 TRBJ2-7 - TRBV5-1 CASSLSGDEQYF
15 TRBJ1-4 - TRBV4-1 CASSTQTGNNEKLFF
16 TRBJ1-4 once TRBV28 CASSWLPGQGSEKLFF
12 TRBJ2-7 few TRBV28 CASSGGGYEQYF
16 TRBJ2-7 - TRBV13 CASSSTSGGPHYEQYF
12 TRBJ1-5 - TRBV28 CASGTGNQPQHF
14 TRBJ2-7 - TRBV7-2 CASSFGTGLRAQYF
13 TRBJ2-2 - TRBV27 CASSLVNTGELFF
11 TRBJ2-1 - TRBV30 CAWSADNEQFF
14 TRBJ2-7 - TRBV7-9 CASSPSGGGHEQYF
15 TRBJ1-5 once TRBV19 CASSLPGQGIQPQHF
11 TRBJ2-7 - TRBV5-1 CASSIKGVQYF
13 TRBJ1-1 - TRBV6-5 CASSVQTGPAAFF
14 TRBJ2-5 - TRBV4-3 CASSQRVRAETQYF
16 TRBJ2-3 - TRBV19 CASSSPSGTSTDTQYF
14 TRBJ1-4 - TRBV19 CASSTPSTNEKLFF
15 TRBJ1-4 - TRBV9 CASSVEGLPNEKLFF
14 TRBJ2-3 - TRBV7-3 CASSGQVSTDTQYF
13 TRBJ2-7 - TRBV9 CASSVGLDYEQYF
14 TRBJ1-5 - TRBV6-1 CASSEQGGNQPQHF
13 TRBJ2-6 - TRBV6-5 CASRLAGANVLTF
15 TRBJ2-1 - TRBV2 CASRADRRRDNEQFF
11 TRBJ1-1 - TRBV6-5 CASTFNRKAFF
13 TRBJ1-3 - TRBV28 CASSPGQGNTIYF
18 TRBJ2-1 - TRBV21-1 CASSKRRVTSGSYNEQFF
18 TRBJ1-5 - TRBV4-1 CASSLVNPGTGFPQPQHF
15 TRBJ1-5 - TRBV10-2 CASSERRGEGQPQHF
14 TRBJ1-5 - TRBV19 CASSSQGANQPQHF
14 - - TRBV7-3 CASSPTSGSYEQYF
14 TRBJ2-3 - TRBV6-1 CASKSWSSTDTQYF
14 TRBJ1-1 - TRBV19 CASSMQPWNTEAFF